The 22 T cell receptor beta chains below all came from one sample that was sequenced in a study of blood T cell repertoires in COVID-19 (dated by TCRdb to 2018 to 2021). The library was made by the immunoSEQ multiplex PCR assay. What TCRdb holds here is the immuneACCESS table cut down to in-frame rearrangements. Part of the clones is not present; checked against another copy, under half of the missing clones reflect an unresolved V gene, and the others are unexplained. Within this sample are about 69,000 clones, with roughly 80% of them counted one time only. The ten largest make up 15% to 20% of the sample. The sample comprised peripheral blood. These receptors all come from a man aged 55 to 70 with acute or convalescent COVID-19.

This sequence joins TRBV9 and TRBJ1-2; 9 nucleotides agree with TRBD1. The CDR3 covers 15 residues. CDR1 and CDR2 (germline): SGDLS, YYNGEE. The trim removed 4 bases at V and 6 bases at J, leaving 10 bases unmatched. This CDR3 reads CASSSRTGAKNGYTF. The CDR3 nucleotides read TGTGCCAGCAGCTCTAGGACAGGGGCGAAGAATGGCTACACCTTC.

This clone showed up just a few times. This chain connects TRBV9 to TRBJ1-2; 7 bases match TRBD1. Unmatched junction bases numbered 3, after V lost 0 bases and J lost 1 base. This CDR3 is 15 amino acids long. Germline loops: CDR1 SGDLS, CDR2 YYNGEE. The CDR3 reads CASSVGTGDNYGYTF. DNA of the CDR3: TGTGCCAGCAGCGTAGGAACAGGGGATAACTATGGCTACACCTTC.

The V gene is TRBV5-1, the J gene TRBJ2-7; 9 nucleotides match TRBD2. CDR1 and CDR2 (germline): SGHRS, YFSETQ. The CDR3 has 15 amino acids. The V and J ends lost 5 bases and 6 bases, in that order; junction bases with no gene match: 12. Written as DNA, the CDR3 is TGCGCCAGCAGGAGGACACAGGGACTAGCTCGCGAGCAGTACTTC. The encoded protein is CASRRTQGLAREQYF.

J is TRBJ1-3 and V is TRBV24-1, with D possibly matching TRBD1 (6 bases). V lost 4 bases and J lost 0, with 12 bases in between. Germline V gives CDR1 KGHDR, CDR2 SFDVKD. CDR3 size: 16 residues. Here the CDR3 DNA reads TGTGCCACCAGTGACCCCCGGACAGCCTCTGGAAACACCATATATTTT. Amino acids: CATSDPRTASGNTIYF.

This chain uses TRBV2 with TRBJ2-1; D may be TRBD1 (6 bases). CDR3 length: 13 residues. Trimming removed 6 bases from V and 5 bases from J, with 11 bases in between. Germline CDR1 SNHLY, CDR2 FYNNEI. CDR3 DNA: TGTGCCAGCAGCGTTAGACAGGACAATGAGCAGTTCTTC. Encoded protein: CASSVRQDNEQFF.

The CDR3 DNA sequence: TGCAGCGTTGGCCCCGGTCGGTACACTGAAGCTTTCTTT. Protein sequence: CSVGPGRYTEAFF. V is TRBV29-1 and J is TRBJ1-1; D not certain. In germline, CDR1 is SQVTM, CDR2 ANQGSEA. Trimming pared 4 bases from V and 3 bases from J, leaving 12 bases between. The CDR3 is made up of 13 amino acids.

The chain uses TRBV5-1 and TRBJ2-1; a weak D match, TRBD1 (6 bases). This CDR3 has 16 amino acids. CDR1 SGHRS and CDR2 YFSETQ come from the germline V gene. Deletions cut 1 base from V and 4 bases from J, with 15 bases between. Here the CDR3 DNA reads TGCGCCAGCAGCTTGTCTGGGGGCACAGATTACAATGAGCAGTTCTTC. This sequence encodes CASSLSGGTDYNEQFF.

This sequence joins TRBV19 and TRBJ1-2; D might be TRBD1 (6 bases). The CDR3 contains 15 residues. Germline V gene lookup returns CDR1 LNHDA and CDR2 SQIVND (reference sequence). Trimming pared 6 bases from V and 0 bases from J, leaving 14 bases between. CDR3 coding DNA: TGTGCCAGTAGGACCGGGACACCATCTAACTATGGCTACACCTTC. Protein sequence: CASRTGTPSNYGYTF.

The V gene is TRBV7-2, the J gene TRBJ1-2; TRBD1 matches 8 bases. The V gene end was trimmed by 0 bases and the J gene end by 8 bases; junction bases not matched to a gene: 5. The CDR3 consists of 14 residues. Germline loops: CDR1 SGHTA, CDR2 FQGNSA. The CDR3 coding sequence is TGTGCCAGCAGCTTAGCCCTCAGGGGGCAAGGCTACACCTTC. Its translation is CASSLALRGQGYTF.

The J gene is TRBJ1-4, the V gene TRBV29-1; D gene ambiguous. Germline values: CDR1 SQVTM, CDR2 ANQGSEA. The CDR3 length is 15 residues. V was pared by 6 bases and J by 0 bases, with 14 bases between. CDR3 DNA: TGCAGCGTAAATGGAGGGTTTGCAACTAATGAAAAACTGTTTTTT. Translated: CSVNGGFATNEKLFF.

This clone was observed once. The chain carries TRBV6-5 and TRBJ2-7, with D possibly being TRBD2 (7 bases). The V end was cut by 0 bases, the J end by 4 bases, with 13 bases between. CDR3 length equals 15 residues. Germline CDR1 MNHEY, CDR2 SVGAGI. The CDR3 region has the DNA TGTGCCAGCAGTTACTCGTTGGGGGGGCTTTACGAGCAGTACTTC. It specifies CASSYSLGGLYEQYF.

This clone was counted a few times. The chain uses TRBV7-2 and TRBJ2-7; possible D gene TRBD1, 6 bases. V lost 5 bases to trimming and J lost 2 bases, with 16 bases between them. This CDR3 region has 15 residues. Per the germline V gene, CDR1 is SGHTA and CDR2 is FQGNSA. CDR3 region: CASSPSGTYTYEQYF. The DNA for the CDR3 is TGTGCCAGCAGCCCTTCTGGGACATATACCTACGAGCAGTACTTC. The full variable domain, with the rest looked up from reference TRBV7-2 and TRBJ2-7, is GAGVSQSPSNKVTEKGKDVELRCDPISGHTALYWYRQSLGQGLEFLIYFQGNSAPDKSGLPSDRFSAERTGGSVSTLTIQRTQQEDSAVYLCASSPSGTYTYEQYFGPGTRLTVT.

The chain combines TRBV19 with TRBJ1-4; D is perhaps TRBD1 (6 bases). The length of the CDR3 is 15 residues. Germline V gives CDR1 LNHDA, CDR2 SQIVND (reference sequence). Trimming took off 3 bases at V and 7 bases at J, with 15 bases between the two ends. CDR3 in amino acids: CASSIYRATIEKLFF. The DNA of the CDR3 is TGTGCCAGTAGTATTTACAGGGCTACCATTGAAAAACTGTTTTTT.

The chain carries TRBV2 and TRBJ1-5; 8 bases align to TRBD1. In germline, CDR1 is SNHLY, CDR2 FYNNEI. The CDR3 covers 13 residues. V was pared by 2 bases and J by 6 bases, with 0 bases of the junction left unmatched. The CDR3 loop is CASSEQGAQPQHF. Here the CDR3 DNA reads TGTGCCAGCAGTGAACAGGGGGCTCAGCCCCAGCATTTT.

This clone was found a few times. The chain recombines TRBV4-2 with TRBJ1-2, with 7 nucleotides matching TRBD1. The CDR3 is 15 amino acids. The V and J ends lost 1 base and 4 bases, in that order; junction bases with no gene match: 6. CDR1 and CDR2 from the germline V gene are LGHNA and YNFKEQ. The CDR3 DNA follows: TGTGCCAGCAGCCAAGTTACAGGGGAGGCCTATGGCTACACCTTC. It encodes CASSQVTGEAYGYTF.

V usage is TRBV6-5 and J usage is TRBJ1-1, with TRBD1 as a possible D gene (5 bases). The length of the CDR3 is 13 residues. Looked up from germline, CDR1 is MNHEY and CDR2 is SVGAGI. The ends were cut back, 11 bases at V and 3 bases at J, with 16 bases in the middle. The CDR3 DNA follows: TGTGCCGCCGCGTGGGGGGACGACACTGAAGCTTTCTTT. Amino acid sequence: CAAAWGDDTEAFF.

The chain recombines TRBV11-3 with TRBJ1-1, with TRBD1 matching 7 bases. This CDR3 is 15 amino acids long. Germline trimming cut 5 bases from V and 6 bases from J; bases unmatched to any gene: 12. Germline-derived CDR1 and CDR2 are SGHNT and YENEEA. In DNA form, the CDR3 reads TGTGCCAGCAGCCCTGGAGGACAGGAACTTCCTGAAGCTTTCTTT. Its protein is CASSPGGQELPEAFF.

This chain uses TRBV11-3 with TRBJ2-1, with D possibly being TRBD1 (5 bases). Trimming cost V 5 bases and J 7 bases, with 9 bases left between them. This CDR3 has 12 residues. The germline gives CDR1 SGHNT, CDR2 YENEEA. The CDR3 loop is CASSQRQNEQFF. Written as DNA, the CDR3 is TGTGCCAGCAGCCAGAGACAGAATGAGCAGTTCTTC.

V and J are TRBV15 and TRBJ2-5; 9 positions match TRBD2. The length of the CDR3 is 17 residues. Looked up from germline, CDR1 is LNHNV and CDR2 is YYDKDF (reference sequence). The J segment lost 5 bases and the V segment lost 2 bases, leaving 12 bases of the junction unmatched. CDR3 sequence reads: CATSRSHYSGGEETQYF. The CDR3 DNA sequence: TGTGCCACCAGCAGATCGCACTATAGCGGGGGAGAGGAGACCCAGTACTTC.

The CDR3 bases are TGTGCCAGCAGTTTGCCAGGGCCTGAAGCTTTCTTT. Translating gives CASSLPGPEAFF. The chain employs TRBV12-3 or TRBV12-4 and TRBJ1-1, with a tentative D call TRBD1 (5 bases). The germline V and J ends were trimmed by 3 bases and 6 bases, with 8 bases remaining between them. The CDR3 contains 12 residues.

In this sample, this clone turned up a few times. This chain connects TRBV6-5 to TRBJ1-3; D is undetermined. CDR3 length equals 13 residues. With 8 bases removed from V and 0 bases from J, the gap between germline ends came to 8 bases. The germline gives CDR1 MNHEY, CDR2 SVGAGI. The CDR3 spells CASGLHSGNTIYF. The CDR3 coding sequence is TGTGCCAGCGGGCTTCACTCTGGAAACACCATATATTTT.

The rearrangement joins TRBV29-1 to TRBJ2-5; 10 nucleotides match TRBD2. The germline CDR1 and CDR2 sequences are SQVTM and ANQGSEA. V lost 4 bases, J lost 9 bases, and 8 bases stayed unmatched. CDR3 length: 13 amino acids. CDR3 loop: CSVAGLAERSQYF. CDR3 DNA sequence: TGCAGCGTTGCAGGACTAGCGGAGAGGTCCCAGTACTTC.